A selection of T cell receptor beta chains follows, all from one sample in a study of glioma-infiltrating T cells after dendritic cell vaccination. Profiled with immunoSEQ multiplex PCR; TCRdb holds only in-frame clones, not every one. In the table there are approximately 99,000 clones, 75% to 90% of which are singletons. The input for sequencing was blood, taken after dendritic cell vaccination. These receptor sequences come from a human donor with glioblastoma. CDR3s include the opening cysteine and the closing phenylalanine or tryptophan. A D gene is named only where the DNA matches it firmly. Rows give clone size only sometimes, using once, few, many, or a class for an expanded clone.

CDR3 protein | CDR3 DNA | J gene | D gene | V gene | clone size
CASSKRGTDEKLFF | TGTGCCAGCAGTAAAAGGGGTACCGACGAAAAACTGTTTTTT | TRBJ1-4 | NA | TRBV9 | NA
CASSLEQRGNEQFF | TGTGCCAGCAGCTTAGAGCAGCGGGGCAATGAGCAGTTCTTC | TRBJ2-1 | TRBD2 | TRBV7-9 | NA
CSVSDRTYEQFF | TGCAGCGTTTCCGACAGGACGTATGAGCAGTTCTTC | TRBJ2-1 | NA | TRBV29-1 | NA
CASSLALGNTEAFF | TGTGCCAGCAGCTTAGCCCTAGGGAACACTGAAGCTTTCTTT | TRBJ1-1 | NA | TRBV11-2 | NA
CASSLTPGTGNYEQYF | TGCGCCAGCAGCTTGACCCCAGGGACAGGGAACTACGAGCAGTACTTC | TRBJ2-7 | TRBD1 | TRBV5-1 | once
CASSDRTSGRANEQFF | TGTGCCAGCAGTGATAGGACTAGCGGGAGGGCCAATGAGCAGTTCTTC | TRBJ2-1 | TRBD2 | TRBV2 | NA
CASSLTTLAGEQFF | TGTGCTAGCAGCTTAACCACGCTAGCGGGGGAGCAGTTCTTC | TRBJ2-1 | TRBD2 | TRBV7-7 | NA
CAWSVEADNEQFF | TGTGCCTGGAGTGTAGAGGCCGACAATGAGCAGTTCTTC | TRBJ2-1 | NA | TRBV30 | NA
CASIRASWGYNEQFF | TGTGCCAGCATCAGGGCCAGTTGGGGCTACAATGAGCAGTTCTTC | TRBJ2-1 | NA | TRBV2 | once
CASSLTGEGSYEQYF | TGTGCCAGCAGTTTAACAGGGGAAGGTTCCTACGAGCAGTACTTC | TRBJ2-7 | TRBD1 | TRBV6-1 | NA
CAWNPGTVEAFF | TGTGCCTGGAATCCCGGGACAGTTGAAGCTTTCTTT | TRBJ1-1 | TRBD1 | TRBV30 | NA
CASIQRGQPSSYEQYF | TGTGCCAGCATCCAAAGAGGACAGCCCAGCTCCTACGAGCAGTACTTC | TRBJ2-7 | NA | TRBV5-8 | NA
CASSRDRGGEQYF | TGTGCCAGCAGCCGGGACAGGGGAGGCGAGCAGTACTTC | TRBJ2-7 | TRBD1 | TRBV5-4 | few
CASSGWGGYDTGELFF | TGTGCCAGCAGCGGATGGGGGGGCTACGACACCGGGGAGCTGTTTTTT | TRBJ2-2 | NA | TRBV7-9 | NA
CASSFGQGATEAFF | TGCGCCAGCAGCTTTGGACAGGGGGCTACTGAAGCTTTCTTT | TRBJ1-1 | TRBD1 | TRBV5-1 | NA
CASSEAPGLYGYTF | TGTGCCAGCAGTGAAGCCCCGGGATTATACGGCTACACCTTC | TRBJ1-2 | NA | TRBV6-1 | NA
CASSVGASGGAGEQFF | TGTGCCAGCAGCGTAGGGGCTAGCGGGGGGGCAGGGGAGCAGTTCTTC | TRBJ2-1 | TRBD2 | TRBV9 | NA
CASNPGGDTEAFF | TGCGCCAGCAACCCGGGGGGGGACACTGAAGCTTTCTTT | TRBJ1-1 | NA | TRBV5-1 | NA
CASSRHQRSRDGYTF | TGTGCCAGCAGCCGTCACCAACGATCGAGAGATGGCTACACCTTC | TRBJ1-2 | NA | TRBV28 | NA
CASSSTTSGRANEQFF | TGCGCCAGCAGCTCTACCACTAGCGGGAGGGCCAATGAGCAGTTCTTC | TRBJ2-1 | TRBD2 | TRBV5-1 | NA
CASSSHRTGGLDEQYF | TGTGCCAGCAGTTCCCACCGGACAGGGGGCCTGGACGAGCAGTACTTC | TRBJ2-7 | TRBD1 | TRBV28 | NA
CASRPNLGVFQPQHF | TGTGCCAGCAGGCCGAATTTAGGGGTGTTTCAGCCCCAGCATTTT | TRBJ1-5 | NA | TRBV28 | few
CASSLNSNYGYTF | TGTGCCAGCAGTTTAAACAGTAACTATGGCTACACCTTC | TRBJ1-2 | NA | TRBV27 | NA
CASRKSSGSLTDTQYF | TGTGCCAGCAGAAAATCTAGCGGGAGCCTCACAGATACGCAGTATTTT | TRBJ2-3 | TRBD2 | TRBV2 | NA
CASSIDGIRRSREKLFF | TGTGCCAGTAGTATAGACGGGATTCGACGGAGTCGGGAAAAACTGTTTTTT | TRBJ1-4 | NA | TRBV19 | NA
CASSTQSRTEAFF | TGTGCCAGCAGCACACAGAGTCGGACTGAAGCTTTCTTT | TRBJ1-1 | NA | TRBV7-3 | once
CAWASGGANYGYTF | TGTGCCTGGGCTTCAGGGGGCGCTAACTATGGCTACACCTTC | TRBJ1-2 | TRBD1 | TRBV30 | NA
CASSVAPILTGGTGELFF | TGTGCCAGCAGCGTAGCGCCCATACTGACAGGGGGGACCGGGGAGCTGTTTTTT | TRBJ2-2 | TRBD1 | TRBV9 | NA
CASSLGTRFYYEQYF | TGTGCCAGCAGCTTGGGAACACGTTTTTACTACGAGCAGTACTTC | TRBJ2-7 | NA | TRBV5-6 | NA
CASSIDRVGNTEAFF | TGTGCCAGTAGTATAGACAGGGTGGGGAACACTGAAGCTTTCTTT | TRBJ1-1 | NA | TRBV19 | NA
CASSLGGPGNTIYF | TGTGCCAGCAGCTTAGGGGGGCCCGGAAACACCATATATTTT | TRBJ1-3 | NA | TRBV7-2 | NA
CASSLGPGTEETQYF | TGCGCCAGCAGCTTGGGGCCCGGGACAGAAGAGACCCAGTACTTC | TRBJ2-5 | TRBD1 | TRBV5-1 | NA
CASSQDWYSETFF | TGTGCCAGCAGCCAAGATTGGTACAGTGAAACTTTCTTT | TRBJ1-1 | NA | TRBV14 | NA
CASSVMGQGAIGYTF | TGCGCCAGCAGTGTGATGGGACAGGGAGCTATCGGCTACACCTTC | TRBJ1-2 | TRBD1 | TRBV10-1 | NA
CASSPGLNTGELFF | TGTGCCAGCAGCCCCGGACTGAACACCGGGGAGCTGTTTTTT | TRBJ2-2 | NA | TRBV9 | NA
CASKAKRGTPLGELFF | TGTGCCAGTAAGGCGAAGCGGGGGACACCTCTGGGGGAGCTGTTTTTT | TRBJ2-2 | TRBD2 | TRBV19 | NA